The present T cell receptor beta chain was sequenced within a study of blood T cell repertoires in COVID-19. At the level of the study: Samples came from the United States, Italy and Spain, spanning acute and convalescent COVID-19. Sources were T cells, B-cell-depleted T cells, or PBMCs; the material itself was cDNA or gDNA.

The CDR3 runs to 16 residues. In germline, CDR1 is MNHEY, CDR2 SVGEGT. Germline trimming cut 2 bases from V and 0 bases from J; bases unmatched to any gene: 7. Authors' data handling: Estimation of nucleated cell counts was performed using reference gene primer amplification. Generated by immunoSEQ multiplex PCR, the TCRdb table keeps only in-frame clones and is missing some. The D gene and trimming were derived from the DNA, and the V and J assignments and clone size from that table. The sample has 200,000 or so clones; 80% to 90% are singletons. The chain links TRBV6-2 or TRBV6-3 to TRBJ2-7, with TRBD1 identical over 7 bases. The sequence was obtained from a woman aged 45-65 years with acute or convalescent COVID-19. Input material: peripheral blood. The DNA for the CDR3 is TGTGCCAGCAGTTACCAAGCGACAGGGCCCTCCTACGAGCAGTACTTC. Protein product: CASSYQATGPSYEQYF.